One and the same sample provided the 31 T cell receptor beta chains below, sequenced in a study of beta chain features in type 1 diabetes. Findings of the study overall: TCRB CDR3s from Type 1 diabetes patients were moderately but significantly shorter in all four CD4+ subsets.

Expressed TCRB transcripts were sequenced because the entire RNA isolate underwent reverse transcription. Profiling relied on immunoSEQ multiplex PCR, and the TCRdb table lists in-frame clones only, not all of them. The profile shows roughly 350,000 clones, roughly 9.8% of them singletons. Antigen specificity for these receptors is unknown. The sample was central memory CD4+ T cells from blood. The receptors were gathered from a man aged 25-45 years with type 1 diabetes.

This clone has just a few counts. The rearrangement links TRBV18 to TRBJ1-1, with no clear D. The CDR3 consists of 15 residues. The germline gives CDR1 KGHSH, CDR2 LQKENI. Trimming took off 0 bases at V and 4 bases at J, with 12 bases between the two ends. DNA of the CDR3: TGTGCCAGCTCACCACCCGGCGAACGGGGCACTGAAGCTTTCTTT. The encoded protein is CASSPPGERGTEAFF.

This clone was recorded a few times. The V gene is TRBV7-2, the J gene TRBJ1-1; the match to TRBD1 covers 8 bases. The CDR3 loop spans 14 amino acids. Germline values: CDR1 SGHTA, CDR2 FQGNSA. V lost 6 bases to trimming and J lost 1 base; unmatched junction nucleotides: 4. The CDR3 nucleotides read TGTGCCAGCAGGACAGGGGCATCGAACACTGAAGCTTTCTTT. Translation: CASRTGASNTEAFF.

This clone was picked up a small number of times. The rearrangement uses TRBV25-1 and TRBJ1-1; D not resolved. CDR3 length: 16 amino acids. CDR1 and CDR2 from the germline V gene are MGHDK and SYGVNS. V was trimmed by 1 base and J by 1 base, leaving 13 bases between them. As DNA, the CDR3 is TGTGCCAGCAGTGAATTTGGTACGCCACCGAACACTGAAGCTTTCTTT. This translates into CASSEFGTPPNTEAFF.

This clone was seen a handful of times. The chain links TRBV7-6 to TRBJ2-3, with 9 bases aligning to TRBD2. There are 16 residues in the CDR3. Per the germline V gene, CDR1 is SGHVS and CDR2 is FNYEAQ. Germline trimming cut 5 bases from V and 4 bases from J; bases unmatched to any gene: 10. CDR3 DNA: TGTGCCAGCAGCCTGAGCGCTAGCGGGATTTCAGATACGCAGTATTTT. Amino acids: CASSLSASGISDTQYF.

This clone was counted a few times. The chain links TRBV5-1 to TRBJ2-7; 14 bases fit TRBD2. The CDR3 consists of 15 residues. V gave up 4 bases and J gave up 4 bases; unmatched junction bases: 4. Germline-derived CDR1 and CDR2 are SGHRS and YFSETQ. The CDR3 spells CASSRLAGGPYEQYF. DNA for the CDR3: TGCGCCAGCAGCCGACTAGCGGGAGGGCCGTACGAGCAGTACTTC.

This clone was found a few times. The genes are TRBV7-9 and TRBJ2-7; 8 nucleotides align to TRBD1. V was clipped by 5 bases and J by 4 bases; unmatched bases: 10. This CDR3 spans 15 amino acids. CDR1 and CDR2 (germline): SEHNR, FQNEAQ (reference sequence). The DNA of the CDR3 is TGTGCCAGCAGCCTCCGAGGGACAGGAGGATACGAGCAGTACTTC. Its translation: CASSLRGTGGYEQYF.

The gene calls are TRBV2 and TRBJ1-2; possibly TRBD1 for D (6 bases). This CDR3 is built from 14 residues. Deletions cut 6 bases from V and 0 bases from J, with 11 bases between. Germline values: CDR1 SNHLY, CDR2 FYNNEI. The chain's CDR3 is CASSLRQANYGYTF. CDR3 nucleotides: TGTGCCAGCAGCTTGAGACAGGCTAACTATGGCTACACCTTC.

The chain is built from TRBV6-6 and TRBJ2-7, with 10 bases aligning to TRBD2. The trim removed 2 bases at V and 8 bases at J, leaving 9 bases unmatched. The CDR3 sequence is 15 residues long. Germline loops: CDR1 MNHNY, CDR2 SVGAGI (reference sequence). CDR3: CASSYPQREGSKQYF. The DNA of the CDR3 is TGTGCCAGCAGTTACCCACAGCGGGAGGGCTCAAAGCAGTACTTC.

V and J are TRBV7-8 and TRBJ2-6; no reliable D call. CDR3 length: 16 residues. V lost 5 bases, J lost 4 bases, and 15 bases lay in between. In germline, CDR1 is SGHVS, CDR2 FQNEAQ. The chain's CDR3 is CASSLRRSEGANVLTF. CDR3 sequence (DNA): TGTGCCAGCAGCCTTCGAAGGTCCGAGGGGGCCAACGTCCTGACTTTC.

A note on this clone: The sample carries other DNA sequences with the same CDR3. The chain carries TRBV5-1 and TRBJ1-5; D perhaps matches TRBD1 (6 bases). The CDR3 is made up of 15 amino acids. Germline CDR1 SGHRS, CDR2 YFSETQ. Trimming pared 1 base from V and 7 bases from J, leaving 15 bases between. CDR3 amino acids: CASSLIRGWRQPQHF. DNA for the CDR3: TGCGCCAGCAGCTTGATCAGGGGCTGGCGCCAGCCCCAGCATTTT.

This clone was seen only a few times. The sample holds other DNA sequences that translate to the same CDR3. In DNA form, the CDR3 reads TGTGCCAGCAGTGAAGGGGGTGACTATGGCTACACCTTC. Translated, it gives CASSEGGDYGYTF. The V and J genes are TRBV6-1 and TRBJ1-2; D remains unclear. Looked up from germline, CDR1 is MNHNS and CDR2 is SASEGT. The CDR3 spans 13 residues. V shed 1 base and J shed 3 bases, with 6 bases lying between them.

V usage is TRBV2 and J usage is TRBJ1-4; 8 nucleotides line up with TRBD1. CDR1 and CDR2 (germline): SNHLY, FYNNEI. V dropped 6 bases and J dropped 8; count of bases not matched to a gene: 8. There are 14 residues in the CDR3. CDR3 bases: TGTGCCAGCAGCGACAGGGGTAGTTGGGAAAAACTGTTTTTT. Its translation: CASSDRGSWEKLFF.

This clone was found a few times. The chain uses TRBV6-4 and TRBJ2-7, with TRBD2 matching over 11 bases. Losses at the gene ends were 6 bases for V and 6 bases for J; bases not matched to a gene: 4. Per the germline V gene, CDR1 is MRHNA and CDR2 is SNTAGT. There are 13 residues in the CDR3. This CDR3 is CASSVLAGVEQYF. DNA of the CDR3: TGTGCCAGCAGCGTACTAGCGGGAGTCGAGCAGTACTTC.

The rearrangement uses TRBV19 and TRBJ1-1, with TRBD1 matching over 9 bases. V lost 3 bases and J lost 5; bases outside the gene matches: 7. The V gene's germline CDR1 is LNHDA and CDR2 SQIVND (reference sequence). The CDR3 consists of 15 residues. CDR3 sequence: CASSIQGTGRTEAFF. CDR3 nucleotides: TGTGCCAGTAGTATTCAGGGGACAGGGCGGACTGAAGCTTTCTTT.

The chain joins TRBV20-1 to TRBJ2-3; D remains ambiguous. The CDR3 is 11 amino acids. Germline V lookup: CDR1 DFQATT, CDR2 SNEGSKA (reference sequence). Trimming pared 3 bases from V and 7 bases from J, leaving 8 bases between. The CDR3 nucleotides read TGCAGTGCTAGCGTCTCAAATACGCAGTATTTT. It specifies CSASVSNTQYF.

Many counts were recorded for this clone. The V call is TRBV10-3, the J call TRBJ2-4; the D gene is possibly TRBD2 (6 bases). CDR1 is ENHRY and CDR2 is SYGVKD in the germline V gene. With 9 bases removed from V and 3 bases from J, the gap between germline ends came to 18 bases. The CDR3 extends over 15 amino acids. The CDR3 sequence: CAISGAGRDKNIQYF. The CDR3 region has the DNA TGTGCCATTTCGGGCGCAGGGCGGGACAAAAACATTCAGTACTTC.

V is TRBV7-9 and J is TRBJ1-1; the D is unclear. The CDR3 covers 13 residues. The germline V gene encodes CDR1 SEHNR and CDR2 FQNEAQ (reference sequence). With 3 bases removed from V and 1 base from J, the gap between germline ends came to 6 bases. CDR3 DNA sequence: TGTGCCAGCAGCTTGTCCCAGAACACTGAAGCTTTCTTT. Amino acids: CASSLSQNTEAFF. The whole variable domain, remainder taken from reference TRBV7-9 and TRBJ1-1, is DTGVSQNPRHKITKRGQNVTFRCDPISEHNRLYWYRQTLGQGPEFLTYFQNEAQLEKSRLLSDRFSAERPKGSFSTLEIQRTEQGDSAMYLCASSLSQNTEAFFGQGTRLTVV.

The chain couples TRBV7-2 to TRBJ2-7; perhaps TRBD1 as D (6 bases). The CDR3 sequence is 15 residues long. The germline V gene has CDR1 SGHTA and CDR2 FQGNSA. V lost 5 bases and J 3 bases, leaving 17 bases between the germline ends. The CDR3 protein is CASSPGDTSLYEQYF. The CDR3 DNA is TGTGCCAGCAGCCCAGGGGACACCTCTCTCTACGAGCAGTACTTC. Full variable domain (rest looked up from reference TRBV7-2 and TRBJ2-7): GAGVSQSPSNKVTEKGKDVELRCDPISGHTALYWYRQSLGQGLEFLIYFQGNSAPDKSGLPSDRFSAERTGGSVSTLTIQRTQQEDSAVYLCASSPGDTSLYEQYFGPGTRLTVT.

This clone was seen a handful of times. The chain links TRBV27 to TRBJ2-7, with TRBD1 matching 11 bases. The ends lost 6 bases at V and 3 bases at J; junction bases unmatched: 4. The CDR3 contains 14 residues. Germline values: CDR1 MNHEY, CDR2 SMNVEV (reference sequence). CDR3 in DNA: TGTGCCAGCAGAACCGGGACAGGGGGCTACGAGCAGTACTTC. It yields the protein CASRTGTGGYEQYF.

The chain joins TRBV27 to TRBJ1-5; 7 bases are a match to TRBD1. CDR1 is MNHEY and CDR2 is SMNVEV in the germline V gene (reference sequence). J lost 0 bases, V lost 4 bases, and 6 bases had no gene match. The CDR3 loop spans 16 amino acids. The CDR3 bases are TGTGCCAGCAGTTCATTACAGGGGTATAGCAATCAGCCCCAGCATTTT. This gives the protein CASSSLQGYSNQPQHF.

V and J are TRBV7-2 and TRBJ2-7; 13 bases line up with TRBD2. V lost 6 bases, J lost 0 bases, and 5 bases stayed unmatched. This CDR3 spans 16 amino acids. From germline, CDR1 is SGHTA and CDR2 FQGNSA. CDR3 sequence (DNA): TGTGCCAGCAGTTCAACTAGCGGGAGGGGCTCCTACGAGCAGTACTTC. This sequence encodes CASSSTSGRGSYEQYF.

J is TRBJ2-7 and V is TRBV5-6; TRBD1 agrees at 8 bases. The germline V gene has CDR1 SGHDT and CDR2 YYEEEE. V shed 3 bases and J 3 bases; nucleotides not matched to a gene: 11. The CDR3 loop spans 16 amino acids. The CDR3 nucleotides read TGTGCCAGCAGCTCGCCCCTCCGGACAGGGCACTACGAGCAGTACTTC. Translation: CASSSPLRTGHYEQYF.

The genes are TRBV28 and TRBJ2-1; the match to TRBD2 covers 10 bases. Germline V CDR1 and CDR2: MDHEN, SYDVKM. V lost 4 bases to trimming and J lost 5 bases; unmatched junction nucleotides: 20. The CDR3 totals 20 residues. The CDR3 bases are TGTGCCAGCAGTTATATCAGGGGATGGCTAGCGGGGGCAGGTAACAATGAGCAGTTCTTC. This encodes CASSYIRGWLAGAGNNEQFF. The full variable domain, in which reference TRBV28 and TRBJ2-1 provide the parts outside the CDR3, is DVKVTQSSRYLVKRTGEKVFLECVQDMDHENMFWYRQDPGLGLRLIYFSYDVKMKEKGDIPEGYSVSREKKERFSLILESASTNQTSMYLCASSYIRGWLAGAGNNEQFFGPGTRLTVL.

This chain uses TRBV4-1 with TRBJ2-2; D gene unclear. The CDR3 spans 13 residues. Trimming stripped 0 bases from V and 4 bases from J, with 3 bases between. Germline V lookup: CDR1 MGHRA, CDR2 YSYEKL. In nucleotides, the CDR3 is TGCGCCAGCAGCCAAGAGCTCACCGGGGAGCTGTTTTTT. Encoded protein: CASSQELTGELFF.

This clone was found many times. In DNA, the CDR3 is TGTGCCAGCAGCCTGGGACAGGGGAACTATGGCTACACCTTC. Residues: CASSLGQGNYGYTF. The chain links TRBV14 to TRBJ1-2; 10 positions agree with TRBD1. The CDR3 has 14 amino acids. J was trimmed by 2 bases and V by 4 bases; bases with no gene match: 1. Germline assignment: CDR1 SGHDN and CDR2 FVKESK.

The CDR3 coding sequence is TGTGCCAGCAGCCATTACAGGGTCGAGACCCAGTACTTC. Residues: CASSHYRVETQYF. The chain is built from TRBV11-2 and TRBJ2-5; TRBD1 is a possible D gene (6 bases). The CDR3 has 13 residues. Per germline, CDR1 SGHAT and CDR2 FQNNGV. The V end lost 5 bases, the J end lost 5 bases, and 12 bases lay between the germline ends. Using reference TRBV11-2 and TRBJ2-5 for the parts outside the CDR3, the full variable domain is EAGVAQSPRYKIIEKRQSVAFWCNPISGHATLYWYQQILGQGPKLLIQFQNNGVVDDSQLPKDRFSAERLKGVDSTLKIQPAKLEDSAVYLCASSHYRVETQYFGPGTRLLVL.

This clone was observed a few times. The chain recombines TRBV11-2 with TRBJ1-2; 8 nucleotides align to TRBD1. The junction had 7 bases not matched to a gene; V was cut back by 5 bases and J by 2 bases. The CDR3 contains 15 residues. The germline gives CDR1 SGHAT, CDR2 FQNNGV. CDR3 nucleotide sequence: TGTGCCAGCAGCCCGCCGGGACAGGTGAACTATGGCTACACCTTC. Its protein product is CASSPPGQVNYGYTF.

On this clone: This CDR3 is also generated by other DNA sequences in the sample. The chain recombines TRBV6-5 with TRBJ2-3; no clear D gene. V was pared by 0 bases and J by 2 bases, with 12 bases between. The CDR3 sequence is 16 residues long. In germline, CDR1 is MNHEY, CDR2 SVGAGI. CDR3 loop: CASSYSLKLPTDTQYF. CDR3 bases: TGTGCCAGCAGTTACTCGTTGAAGCTTCCCACAGATACGCAGTATTTT.

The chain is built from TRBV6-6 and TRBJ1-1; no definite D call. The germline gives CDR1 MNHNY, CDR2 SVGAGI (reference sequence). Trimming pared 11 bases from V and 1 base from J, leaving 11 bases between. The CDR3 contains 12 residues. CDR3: CASREENTEAFF. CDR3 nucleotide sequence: TGTGCCTCTAGGGAAGAGAACACTGAAGCTTTCTTT.

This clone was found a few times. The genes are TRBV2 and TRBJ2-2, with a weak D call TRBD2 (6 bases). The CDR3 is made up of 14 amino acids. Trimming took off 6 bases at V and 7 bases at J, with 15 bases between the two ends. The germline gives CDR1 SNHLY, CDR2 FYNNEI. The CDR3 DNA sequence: TGTGCCAGCAGAGGGCAGGGAGGTGTCGGGGAGCTGTTTTTT. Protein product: CASRGQGGVGELFF.

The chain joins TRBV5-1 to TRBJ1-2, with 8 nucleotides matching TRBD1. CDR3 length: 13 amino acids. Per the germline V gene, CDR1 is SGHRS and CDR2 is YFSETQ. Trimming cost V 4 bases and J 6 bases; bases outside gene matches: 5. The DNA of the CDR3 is TGCGCCAGCAGCACCGGACAGGGAGATGGCTACACCTTC. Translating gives CASSTGQGDGYTF.